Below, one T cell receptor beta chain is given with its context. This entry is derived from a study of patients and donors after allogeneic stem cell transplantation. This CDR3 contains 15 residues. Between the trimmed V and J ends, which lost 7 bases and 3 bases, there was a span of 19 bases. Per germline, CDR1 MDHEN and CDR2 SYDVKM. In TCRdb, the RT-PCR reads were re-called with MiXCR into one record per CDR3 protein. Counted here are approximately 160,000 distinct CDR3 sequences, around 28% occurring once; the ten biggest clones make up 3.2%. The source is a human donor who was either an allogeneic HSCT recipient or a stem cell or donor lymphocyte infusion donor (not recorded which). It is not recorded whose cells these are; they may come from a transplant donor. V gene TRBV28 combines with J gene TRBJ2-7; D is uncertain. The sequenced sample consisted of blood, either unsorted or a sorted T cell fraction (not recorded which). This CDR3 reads CASTTPSGFFYEQYF. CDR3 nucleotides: TGTGCCAGCACCACCCCATCCGGGTTTTTCTACGAGCAGTACTTC. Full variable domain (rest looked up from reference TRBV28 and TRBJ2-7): DVKVTQSSRYLVKRTGEKVFLECVQDMDHENMFWYRQDPGLGLRLIYFSYDVKMKEKGDIPEGYSVSREKKERFSLILESASTNQTSMYLCASTTPSGFFYEQYFGPGTRLTVT.